These T cell receptor beta chains were read from a single sample in a study of T cell repertoires in cytomegalovirus infection. TCRdb re-analysed the reads in MiXCR, keeping a single row per CDR3 protein. The sample lists 300,000 to 400,000 distinct CDR3 sequences; approximately 9.5% were seen once. The sequenced sample consisted of PBMCs. The receptors stem from a human donor in good health (CMV status not recorded). Some clones in this sample may be carry-over from other donors' samples. Each CDR3 is given with its conserved first and last residue.

J gene,V gene,CDR3 protein
TRBJ1-2,TRBV7-2,CASSLNTKEVYGYTF
TRBJ2-1,TRBV11-2,CASSEVGGLWDEQFF
TRBJ2-7,TRBV20-1,CSASISQGTSYEQYF
TRBJ2-7,TRBV7-6,CASSLVPGQGLGGTYEQYF
TRBJ2-7,TRBV19,CASTRDYRSYEQYF
TRBJ2-1,TRBV2,CASKRTSGTGEQFF
TRBJ2-7,TRBV12-3/TRBV12-4,CASRPDRSYEQYF
TRBJ1-6,TRBV20-1,CSASEGGAANSPLHF
TRBJ2-1,TRBV27,CASRYRGGGLMEQFF
TRBJ1-3,TRBV18,CASSLELVGARPGNTIYF
TRBJ1-2,TRBV7-8,CASSLRGQIDGYTF
TRBJ1-1,TRBV20-1,CSATPTGTSTEAFF
TRBJ2-7,TRBV12-3/TRBV12-4,CASSPGLAGRQMEQYF
TRBJ1-6,TRBV6-2/TRBV6-3,CASSYTEQSPLHF
TRBJ2-4,TRBV15,CATSSDSVAKNIQYF
TRBJ1-5,TRBV19,CASTLAGGSSNQPQHF
TRBJ1-4,TRBV7-9,CASSTDRQDWDEKLFF
TRBJ2-1,TRBV7-2,CASSVNGEQFF
TRBJ2-3,TRBV6-1,CASSVLLGGGTDTQYF
TRBJ1-5,TRBV7-9,CASSLQGSQPQHF
TRBJ2-2,TRBV6-1,CASSLLPGELFF
TRBJ2-2,TRBV12-3/TRBV12-4,CASSSSGGYTGELFF
TRBJ2-7,TRBV7-2,CASSQGLSYEQYF
TRBJ1-5,TRBV28,CASSSTSRPQHF
TRBJ1-5,TRBV19,CASRGIFGEKRQPQHF
TRBJ2-3,TRBV12-3/TRBV12-4,CASSLSGTSTDTQYF
TRBJ2-5,TRBV9,CASSVGTRGEETQYF
TRBJ1-3,TRBV7-2,CASSILGGVAGNTIYF
TRBJ1-2,TRBV7-2,CASSLGDRGSGYTF
TRBJ1-2,TRBV7-2,CASSDTTGRSGYTF
TRBJ2-7,TRBV7-2,CASSGQPSSYEQYF
TRBJ2-7,TRBV20-1,CSATLAGRGNEQYF
TRBJ2-7,TRBV20-1,CSAAVGRLARLHEQYF
TRBJ2-7,TRBV7-3,CASSFIAGGSYEQYF
TRBJ2-2,TRBV6-1,CASSDMFPGELFF
TRBJ2-7,TRBV7-6,CASSLARGAYEQYF
TRBJ2-7,TRBV6-6,CASSKGQGYEQYF
TRBJ2-3,TRBV7-8,CASSLAAGGQDTQYF